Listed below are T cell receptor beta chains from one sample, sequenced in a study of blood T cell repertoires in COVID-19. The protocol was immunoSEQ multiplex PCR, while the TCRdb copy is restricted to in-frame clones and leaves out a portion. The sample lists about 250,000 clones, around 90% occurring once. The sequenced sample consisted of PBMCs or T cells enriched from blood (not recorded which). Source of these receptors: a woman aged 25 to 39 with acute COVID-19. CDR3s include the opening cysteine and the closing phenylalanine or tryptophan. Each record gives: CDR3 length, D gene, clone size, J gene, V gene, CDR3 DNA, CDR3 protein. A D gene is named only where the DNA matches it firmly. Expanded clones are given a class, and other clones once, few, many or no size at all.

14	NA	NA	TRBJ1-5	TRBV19	TGTGCCAGTAGTCCAGGGACTTCAGGTCAGCCCCAGCATTTT	CASSPGTSGQPQHF
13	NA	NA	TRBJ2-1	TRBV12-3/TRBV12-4	TGTGCCAGCAGTTTTTTCTCGGGGAATGAGCAGTTCTTC	CASSFFSGNEQFF
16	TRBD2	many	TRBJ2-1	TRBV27	TGTGCCAGCAGTTTAAACCCTAGCGGATACTACAATGAGCAGTTCTTC	CASSLNPSGYYNEQFF
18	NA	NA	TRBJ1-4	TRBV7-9	TGTGCCAGCAGCTCACACGCCCTCGGGACGGGAGCAAATGAAAAACTGTTTTTT	CASSSHALGTGANEKLFF
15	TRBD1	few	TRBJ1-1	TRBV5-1	TGCGCCAGCAGCTCAACCGGGACAGGTGGGACTGAAGCTTTCTTT	CASSSTGTGGTEAFF
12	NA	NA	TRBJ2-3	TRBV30	TGTGCCTGGAGTCGACTATCAGATACGCAGTATTTT	CAWSRLSDTQYF
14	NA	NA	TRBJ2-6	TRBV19	TGTGCCAGTACCCAGGGCTCTGGGGCCAACGTCCTGACTTTC	CASTQGSGANVLTF
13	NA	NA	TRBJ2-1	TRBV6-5	TGTGCCAGCAGTTACGCAGGGTTCGATGAGCAGTTCTTC	CASSYAGFDEQFF
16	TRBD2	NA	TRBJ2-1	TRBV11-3	TGTGCCAGCAGCTCTAGCGGGGGCAACTCCTACAATGAGCAGTTCTTC	CASSSSGGNSYNEQFF
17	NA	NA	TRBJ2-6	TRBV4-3	TGCGCCAGCAGCCAAGACCACAGGGCGGCTGGGGCCAACGTCCTGACTTTC	CASSQDHRAAGANVLTF
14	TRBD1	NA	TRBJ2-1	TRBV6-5	TGTGCCAGCACGGACAGGCTATCCTACAATGAGCAGTTCTTC	CASTDRLSYNEQFF
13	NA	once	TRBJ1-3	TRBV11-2	TGTGCCAGCAGCGAGCCCCCGGGTGGCACCATATATTTT	CASSEPPGGTIYF
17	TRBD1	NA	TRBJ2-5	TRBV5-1	TGCGCCAGCAGCCCCGGCCTTGGGGACAGGGGCGAAGAGACCCAGTACTTC	CASSPGLGDRGEETQYF
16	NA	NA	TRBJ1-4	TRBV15	TGTGCCACCAGCAGAGGGGGCCTGGCAACTAATGAAAAACTGTTTTTT	CATSRGGLATNEKLFF
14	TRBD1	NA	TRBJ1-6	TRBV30	TGTGCCTGGAGTATGACAGGGGTCTTTTCACCCCTCCACTTT	CAWSMTGVFSPLHF
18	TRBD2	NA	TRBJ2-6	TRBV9	TGTGCCAGCAGCTACAAGGGACTAGCGGGAGGCGGGGCCAACGTCCTGACTTTC	CASSYKGLAGGGANVLTF
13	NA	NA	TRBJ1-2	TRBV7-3	TGTGCCAGCAGCGAAGTCCAGGGTGGAGGCTACACCTTC	CASSEVQGGGYTF
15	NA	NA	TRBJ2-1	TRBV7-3	TGTGCCAGCAGCTTAAGTGCGGTAACCTACAATGAGCAGTTCTTC	CASSLSAVTYNEQFF
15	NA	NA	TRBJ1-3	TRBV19	TGTGCCAGTAACACCCCAGGAATCTCTGGAAACACCATATATTTT	CASNTPGISGNTIYF
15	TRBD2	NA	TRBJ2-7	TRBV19	TGTGCCAGTACCCCTGGGGGGGTTTCATCCTACGAGCAGTACTTC	CASTPGGVSSYEQYF
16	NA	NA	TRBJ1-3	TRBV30	TGTGCCTGGAGTAGCGCCGGTCTCCCTCAGAGAAACACCATATATTTT	CAWSSAGLPQRNTIYF
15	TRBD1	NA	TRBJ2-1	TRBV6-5	TGTGCCAGCAGGCCGGGACAGGGGGCTCACAATGAGCAGTTCTTC	CASRPGQGAHNEQFF
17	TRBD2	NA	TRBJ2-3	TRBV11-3	TGTGCCAGCAGCGCTGGAAAGACTAGCGGGCCCACAGATACGCAGTATTTT	CASSAGKTSGPTDTQYF
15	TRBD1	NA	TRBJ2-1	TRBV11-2	TGTGCCAGCAGAGACCCGGGACAGGGAACTTCCCAGCAGTTCTTC	CASRDPGQGTSQQFF
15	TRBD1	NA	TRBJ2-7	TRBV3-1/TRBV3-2	TGTGCCAGCAGCCAAGTAAACAGGGGTTTAGACGAGCAGTACTTC	CASSQVNRGLDEQYF
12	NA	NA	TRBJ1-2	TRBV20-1	TGCAGTGCTAGTCTTCCGGGCTATGGCTACACCTTC	CSASLPGYGYTF